The rows below give T cell receptor beta chains drawn from one sample of a study of blood T cell repertoires in COVID-19. Only in-frame clones appear in the TCRdb table, and some are missing; sequencing was by immunoSEQ multiplex PCR. The sample records more than 60,000 clones, about 90% being singletons. The sequenced sample consisted of peripheral blood. Every receptor here comes from a woman in her sixties with COVID-19, enrolled during active disease. The CDR3 runs from the conserved cysteine through the conserved F or W. A D gene is named only where the DNA matches it firmly. Where a row states a size, it is once, few, many or the class of an expanded clone; other rows omit it.

CDR3 length,V gene,clone size,J gene,D gene,CDR3 protein,CDR3 DNA
13,TRBV7-2,.,TRBJ1-3,.,CASSLAGRDTIYF,TGTGCCAGCAGCTTAGCCGGTCGGGACACCATATATTTT
14,TRBV2,.,TRBJ2-1,.,CASSEGRLNNEQFF,TGTGCCAGCAGTGAGGGCAGATTGAACAATGAGCAGTTCTTC
14,TRBV18,.,TRBJ1-5,.,CASSPLRADQPQHF,TGTGCCAGCTCACCCCTGCGGGCGGATCAGCCCCAGCATTTT
16,TRBV7-2,few,TRBJ2-2,TRBD2,CASSAEGLAGAGELFF,TGTGCCAGCAGCGCAGAGGGACTAGCGGGAGCCGGGGAGCTGTTTTTT
15,TRBV28,.,TRBJ1-5,TRBD1,CASREGAQGNQPQHF,TGTGCCAGCAGGGAGGGGGCGCAGGGCAATCAGCCCCAGCATTTT
12,TRBV7-2,.,TRBJ2-1,.,CASTDTLGQQFF,TGTGCCAGCACCGATACCCTGGGGCAGCAGTTCTTC
15,TRBV18,.,TRBJ2-7,TRBD1,CASSPAGTGSYEQYF,TGTGCCAGCTCACCGGCCGGGACAGGGTCCTACGAGCAGTACTTC
14,TRBV7-2,.,TRBJ2-5,TRBD2,CASSVQGGRETQYF,TGTGCCAGCAGCGTCCAGGGAGGGAGAGAGACCCAGTACTTC
15,TRBV6-2/TRBV6-3,.,TRBJ2-2,.,CASSYATGNTGELFF,TGTGCCAGCAGTTACGCCACAGGGAACACCGGGGAGCTGTTTTTT
16,TRBV3-1/TRBV3-2,.,TRBJ2-7,TRBD1,CASSLTSSGGSYEQYF,TGTGCCAGCAGCCTGACCTCCTCAGGGGGCTCCTACGAGCAGTACTTC
17,TRBV19,.,TRBJ2-7,.,CASSTQYSDSGPYEQYF,TGTGCCAGTAGTACTCAGTACTCGGACAGTGGACCCTACGAGCAGTACTTC
15,TRBV27,.,TRBJ1-5,.,CASSLVGTGNQPQHF,TGTGCCAGCAGTTTGGTAGGGACTGGCAATCAGCCCCAGCATTTT
14,TRBV5-1,.,TRBJ2-7,TRBD1,CASSPGQDSYEQYF,TGCGCCAGCAGCCCCGGACAGGACTCCTACGAGCAGTACTTC
13,TRBV7-8,few,TRBJ2-2,.,CASSSGARGELFF,TGTGCCAGCAGCTCGGGAGCCCGGGGGGAGCTGTTTTTT
16,TRBV19,.,TRBJ1-6,.,CASSMGLYGLNSPLHF,TGTGCCAGTAGTATGGGCCTCTACGGACTAAATTCACCCCTCCACTTT
13,TRBV4-1,.,TRBJ2-1,TRBD2,CASSLRSGNEQFF,TGCGCCAGCAGCCTCCGTAGCGGGAATGAGCAGTTCTTC
17,TRBV6-1,.,TRBJ2-1,TRBD2,CASSKGTSGRGADEQFF,TGTGCCAGCAGTAAAGGCACTAGCGGGCGAGGGGCCGATGAGCAGTTCTTC
12,TRBV18,.,TRBJ1-3,.,CASSPKGDTIYF,TGTGCCAGCTCACCAAAGGGGGACACCATATATTTT
15,TRBV6-6,.,TRBJ2-7,.,CASSSPDLTSYEQYF,TGTGCCAGCAGTTCGCCGGACTTAACCTCCTACGAGCAGTACTTC
11,TRBV7-9,once,TRBJ2-7,.,CASRGTDEQYF,TGTGCCAGCCGGGGGACCGACGAGCAGTACTTC
16,TRBV9,.,TRBJ1-6,.,CASSVSPSAYNSPLHF,TGTGCCAGCAGCGTTTCTCCTAGCGCCTATAATTCACCCCTCCACTTT
16,TRBV15,few,TRBJ2-5,TRBD2,CATSSGFSSGEETQYF,TGTGCCACCAGCAGCGGATTCTCTAGCGGGGAAGAGACCCAGTACTTC
17,TRBV1,.,TRBJ1-4,.,CTSSQGRGMGTNEKLFF,TGCACCAGCAGCCAAGGGCGAGGGATGGGAACTAATGAAAAACTGTTTTTT
13,TRBV7-9,.,TRBJ2-1,.,CASSLSGYSEQFF,TGTGCCAGCAGCTTATCGGGTTATAGTGAGCAGTTCTTC
13,TRBV28,.,TRBJ1-2,.,CASSLRGSYGYTF,TGTGCCAGCAGTTTACGGGGAAGCTATGGCTACACCTTC
15,TRBV7-2,few,TRBJ2-1,.,CASGPRASKTDEQFF,TGTGCCAGCGGACCACGGGCTAGCAAGACGGATGAGCAGTTCTTC
14,TRBV7-9,.,TRBJ2-7,.,CASSSLVLAYEQYF,TGTGCCAGCAGCTCCCTAGTACTCGCCTACGAGCAGTACTTC
12,TRBV19,.,TRBJ1-1,.,CASSIPGSEAFF,TGTGCCAGTAGTATACCCGGGAGTGAAGCTTTCTTT
17,TRBV7-2,.,TRBJ2-5,TRBD2,CASSSSILLAGQETQYF,TGTGCCAGCAGCTCCAGCATTCTTCTAGCGGGTCAAGAGACCCAGTACTTC
12,TRBV2,.,TRBJ2-7,.,CASKPGSYEQYF,TGTGCCAGCAAGCCGGGAAGCTACGAGCAGTACTTC
15,TRBV5-1,few,TRBJ2-1,TRBD1,CASSSGTGVLGEQFF,TGCGCCAGCAGCTCTGGGACAGGGGTCCTCGGGGAGCAGTTCTTC
16,TRBV7-9,.,TRBJ2-7,TRBD1,CASSAKTGGPSYEQYF,TGTGCCAGCAGCGCGAAGACAGGGGGCCCTTCCTACGAGCAGTACTTC
13,TRBV6-5,.,TRBJ1-4,.,CASSYAGGEKLFF,TGTGCCAGCAGTTACGCGGGGGGTGAAAAACTGTTTTTT
15,TRBV7-8,.,TRBJ2-7,.,CASSLEAGITYEQYF,TGTGCCAGCAGCTTAGAGGCGGGAATCACCTACGAGCAGTACTTC
18,TRBV7-2,.,TRBJ2-6,TRBD2,CASSLLAVSSSGANVLTF,TGTGCCAGCAGCCTACTAGCGGTTTCCAGCTCTGGGGCCAACGTCCTGACTTTC
14,TRBV6-1,.,TRBJ1-2,.,CASSEGLRGDGYTF,TGTGCCAGCAGTGAAGGACTTAGGGGTGATGGCTACACCTTC
15,TRBV6-5,.,TRBJ1-2,.,CASSQMRTAIYGYTF,TGTGCCAGCAGCCAAATGCGGACAGCGATCTATGGCTACACCTTC
18,TRBV4-3,.,TRBJ2-3,.,CASSQEGRGLGGQDTQYF,TGCGCCAGCAGCCAAGAAGGTCGGGGACTAGGGGGCCAAGATACGCAGTATTTT
14,TRBV10-3,.,TRBJ1-1,.,CAIRPTGQNTEAFF,TGTGCCATCAGACCGACGGGACAGAACACTGAAGCTTTCTTT
15,TRBV5-4,.,TRBJ1-6,.,CASSRGDNYNSPLHF,TGTGCCAGCAGCCGGGGGGACAACTATAATTCACCCCTCCACTTT
17,TRBV5-5,.,TRBJ2-7,.,CASSIKPGLDIRYEQYF,TGTGCCAGCAGCATTAAACCGGGACTCGATATTCGCTACGAGCAGTACTTC
15,TRBV11-2,.,TRBJ2-1,TRBD1,CASSLGTGDDNEQFF,TGTGCCAGCAGCTTAGGGACAGGGGACGACAATGAGCAGTTCTTC
15,TRBV11-2,.,TRBJ2-5,TRBD1,CASSLGTGVQETQYF,TGTGCCAGCAGCTTAGGGACAGGGGTCCAAGAGACCCAGTACTTC
15,TRBV4-2,.,TRBJ1-1,TRBD1,CASSQDDRAISEAFF,TGTGCCAGCAGCCAGGACGACAGGGCCATTTCGGAAGCTTTCTTT
15,TRBV5-5,.,TRBJ1-5,.,CASSLVHYSNQPQHF,TGTGCCAGCAGCTTGGTCCACTATAGCAATCAGCCCCAGCATTTT
14,TRBV5-1,.,TRBJ1-5,TRBD1,CASSLGQGDQPQHF,TGCGCCAGCAGCCTTGGACAGGGGGATCAGCCCCAGCATTTT
15,TRBV6-5,.,TRBJ2-7,TRBD1,CASRGHGTGGYEQYF,TGTGCCAGCCGGGGGCACGGGACAGGAGGATACGAGCAGTACTTC
16,TRBV27,.,TRBJ2-3,TRBD1,CASSPPGTGEVGTQYF,TGTGCCAGCAGTCCCCCAGGGACAGGTGAGGTTGGTACGCAGTATTTT
11,TRBV30,.,TRBJ2-7,.,CAWTGTYEQYF,TGTGCCTGGACAGGGACCTACGAGCAGTACTTC
14,TRBV5-1,.,TRBJ1-1,.,CASSSSAGSTEAFF,TGCGCCAGCAGCTCTTCTGCGGGGAGCACTGAAGCTTTCTTT
15,TRBV5-1,once,TRBJ1-1,.,CASSAQGVLNTEAFF,TGCGCCAGCAGCGCCCAGGGCGTACTGAACACTGAAGCTTTCTTT
14,TRBV5-5,.,TRBJ2-7,.,CASSFLLQGSEQYF,TGTGCCAGCAGCTTCCTGCTCCAGGGAAGCGAGCAGTACTTC
16,TRBV18,.,TRBJ1-5,.,CASSANRVNYNQPQHF,TGTGCCAGCTCAGCTAACAGGGTGAATTACAATCAGCCCCAGCATTTT
14,TRBV4-3,.,TRBJ1-1,.,CASSQGTVRTEAFF,TGCGCCAGCAGCCAAGGTACGGTACGGACTGAAGCTTTCTTT
18,TRBV4-3,once,TRBJ2-2,.,CASSQGLIADLNTGELFF,TGCGCCAGCAGCCAAGGGCTTATAGCGGACCTGAACACCGGGGAGCTGTTTTTT